This T cell receptor (beta chain) emerged from a study of radiation and T cells in renal cell carcinoma. The repertoire was sequenced with immunoSEQ multiplex PCR; TCRdb's copy has only in-frame clones and lacks some. The sample has about 130,000 clones, around nine tenths seen once. The time point: baseline pretreatment blood. The sample's treatment: 15 Gy SBRT to primary tumor, nephrectomy 4 weeks later. The sequenced sample was blood, obtained from a patient whose treatment included radiotherapy and nephrectomy. The receptor's source is a woman between 45 and 65 years old with renal cell carcinoma.

The CDR3 sequence: CASSIVRAGEKLFF. The CDR3 DNA is TGTGCCAGTAGTATAGTGAGGGCGGGAGAAAAACTGTTTTTT. The V call is TRBV19, the J call TRBJ1-4; D gene uncertain. In germline, CDR1 is LNHDA, CDR2 SQIVND (reference sequence). This CDR3 region has 14 residues. V lost 1 base to trimming and J lost 8 bases, with 11 bases between them.